A single sample gave rise to the 2 T cell receptor beta chains below, sequenced in a study of blood T cell repertoires in COVID-19. Sequencing was performed with immunoSEQ multiplex PCR; in TCRdb, only in-frame clones are kept and a portion is missing. The sample contains 130,000 or so clones, roughly 91% of which appear only once. The material sequenced was peripheral blood. These receptors all come from a human donor in a cohort sampled during active COVID-19.

This sequence joins TRBV5-1 and TRBJ1-2; 8 bases match TRBD1. Looked up from germline, CDR1 is SGHRS and CDR2 is YFSETQ. This CDR3 region has 15 residues. With 0 bases clipped from V and 4 bases from J, the junction kept 5 bases outside the gene matches. In DNA form, the CDR3 reads TGCGCCAGCAGCTTGGGACAGGGGAAAATCTATGGCTACACCTTC. Residues: CASSLGQGKIYGYTF.

This rearrangement joins TRBV11-3 to TRBJ1-1; D unclear. The CDR3 length is 19 residues. The germline gives CDR1 SGHNT, CDR2 YENEEA. Trimming took off 0 bases at V and 0 bases at J, with 20 bases between the two ends. For the CDR3, the DNA is TGTGCCAGCAGCTTAGATCGGAAGAAAAGGATACAGATGAACACTGAAGCTTTCTTT. It translates to CASSLDRKKRIQMNTEAFF.